The clone carrying this T cell receptor (beta chain) was picked up one time. These data are taken from a study of blood T cell repertoires in COVID-19. On the study more broadly: Acute and convalescent COVID-19 samples came from the United States, Italy and Spain.

Germline lookup yields CDR1 MNHEY and CDR2 SVGAGI. V was pared by 8 bases and J by 8 bases, with 18 bases between. The CDR3 length is 14 residues. Original methodology: Estimates of nucleated cell counts were drawn from the amplification of reference gene primers. Measured with immunoSEQ multiplex PCR; TCRdb has only the in-frame clones, and not every one. V, J and clone size were drawn from that table, and D and trimming were deduced from the DNA. The sample lists a few hundred thousand clones, about 89% occurring once. The sequenced material came from peripheral blood. This chain uses TRBV6-5 with TRBJ1-4; the D gene is possibly TRBD1 (5 bases). The sequence was collected from a woman in her sixties with acute or convalescent COVID-19. CDR3 region: CASQEAGRLEKLFF. The CDR3 nucleotides are TGTGCCAGCCAAGAGGCAGGGCGATTAGAAAAACTGTTTTTT.